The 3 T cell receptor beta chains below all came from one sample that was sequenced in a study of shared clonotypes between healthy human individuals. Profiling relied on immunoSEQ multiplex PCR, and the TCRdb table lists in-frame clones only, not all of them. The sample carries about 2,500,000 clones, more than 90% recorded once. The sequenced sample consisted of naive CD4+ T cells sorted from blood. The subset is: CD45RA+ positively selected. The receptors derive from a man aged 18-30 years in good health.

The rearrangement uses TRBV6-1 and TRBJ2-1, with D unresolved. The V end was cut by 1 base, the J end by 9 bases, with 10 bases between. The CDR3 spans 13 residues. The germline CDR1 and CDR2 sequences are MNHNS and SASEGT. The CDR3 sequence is CASSEVLFGEQFF. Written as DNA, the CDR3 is TGTGCCAGCAGTGAAGTCCTATTTGGTGAGCAGTTCTTC.

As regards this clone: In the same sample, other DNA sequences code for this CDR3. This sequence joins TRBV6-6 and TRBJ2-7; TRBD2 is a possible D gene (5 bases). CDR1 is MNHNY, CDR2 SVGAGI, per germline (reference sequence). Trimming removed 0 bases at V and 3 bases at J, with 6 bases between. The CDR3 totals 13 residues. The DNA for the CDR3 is TGTGCCAGCAGTTACTCTCGGGGCTACGAGCAGTACTTC. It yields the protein CASSYSRGYEQYF.

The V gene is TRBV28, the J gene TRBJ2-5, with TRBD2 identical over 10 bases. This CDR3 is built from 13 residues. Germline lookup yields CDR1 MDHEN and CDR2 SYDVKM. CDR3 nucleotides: TGTTCGGCGAGCGGGAGGGCCTGGGAGACCCAGTACTTC. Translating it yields CSASGRAWETQYF.